This TCR beta chain was sequenced during a study of shared clonotypes between healthy human individuals. Background on the study: CD8 memory received one plate per donor, CD8 naive two, CD4 memory three and CD4 naive three. Regarding the study as a whole: A reduction in generation probabilities was seen for non-shared clonotypes relative to those shared by all four donors.

Replicate PCRs from sorted subsets contained 200 ng DNA, which is roughly 30,000 T cell genomes. Some clones are missing from TCRdb's copy, which holds only in-frame ones; the method was immunoSEQ multiplex PCR. The sample lists 1.6 million or so clones, 98% occurring once. V lost 11 bases and J lost 4, with 18 bases in between. Germline V CDR1 and CDR2: SNHLY, FYNNEI. This CDR3 is 14 amino acids long. With respect to this clone: Its cognate antigen is unknown.

The source of this sequence is a man aged 25 to 40 in good health. This chain links TRBV2 with TRBJ2-1; the D gene is possibly TRBD1 (7 bases). The sequenced sample was naive CD4+ T cells sorted from blood. Subset denoted: CD45RA+ positively selected. CDR3 DNA sequence: TGTGCCCAAAATCGGGGGACAGCGTACAATGAGCAGTTCTTC. It encodes CAQNRGTAYNEQFF.